This paragraph reports one T cell receptor (beta chain). This clone has a single count. Its antigen has not been determined. No quality values exist for individual bases; no much larger clone is one base distant. In total, around 600 healthy bone marrow donors made up the cohort. At the time of sampling, all cohort members were nominally healthy, though unrecorded immune exposures were likely present. The donor was CMV seropositive and belonged to the group of 250 to 350 seropositive cohort members. Each donor provided a peripheral blood sample, and peripheral blood mononuclear cells were used for TCR beta sequencing. The Qiagen DNeasy Blood Extraction Kit was used to extract genomic DNA from the blood cell samples. The record originates from a study of cytomegalovirus exposure and HLA in healthy donors listed by TCRdb under 2017. Study-level background: In an earlier analysis of around 540 of the donors, 276 Gb of sequence data and 100 million or so unique TCR beta sequences from about 190 million T cells were reported. Roughly 290 gigabases of sequencing data and roughly 81 million unique TCR sequences made up an early release that covered approximately 650 HLA-typed donors. Of the roughly 400 genotyped donors, approximately 82% fell in the genetic ancestry cluster associated with self-reported Caucasian donors. The study aimed to test whether cataloging public T cell receptors could reveal signatures of past pathogen exposure. Using immunosequencing, the study profiled T cell repertoires from fewer than 850 subjects and related those repertoires to cytomegalovirus serostatus. Along with the roughly 700-subject first cohort, a separate validation cohort of roughly 110 different subjects was used. The study combined high-throughput TCR immunosequencing, statistical association of individual TCRs with disease status, and machine learning to predict cytomegalovirus infection status. A later analysis re-examined previously published TCR beta repertoires from hundreds of donors and added high-resolution HLA genotyping to investigate patterns of TCR occurrence. Rather than drawing on any new phenotypic data, the later analysis identified candidate immune exposures from TCR beta sequences and the way those sequences occurred across donors. An earlier analysis of several hundred of the donors applied high-throughput TCR beta sequencing to assess whether each TCR beta V gene segment acted as functional or pseudogenic. Donor age, sex, ethnicity and CMV serostatus were collected together with the repertoire data. A later genetic analysis used genome-wide SNP genotypes for about 65% of the 666 donors, treating that subset as a discovery cohort. Every repertoire in the discovery cohort had been generated on one and the same sequencing platform. HLA typing covered class I and class II loci at four-digit resolution. Typing coverage varied by locus: roughly 620-640 donors for A, B, C, DRB1 and DQB1; roughly 500 for DQA1; some 610 for DPA1; approximately 470 for DPB1. Several DR-DQ haplotypes were treated as single units for association and clustering because of strong linkage in the cohort. Among about 410 genotyped donors of the cohort, an average of approximately 220,000 unique TCR beta nucleotide sequences was sequenced per donor, of which about 18% were non-productive.

V and J are trimmed by 5 bases and 3 bases, and the gene matches miss 11 bases of the junction. The germline V gene encodes CDR1 SGHTA and CDR2 FQGNSA. From cysteine to phenylalanine, the CDR3 is 16 amino acids long. CDR3 DNA is the only sequence kept; it has 48 bases, read in frame from the first base. Library construction relied on the immunoSEQ multiplex PCR assay. For the multiplex PCR, a mixture combining 60 forward primers for TCR Vbeta segments and 13 reverse primers for TCR Jbeta segments was used. The CDR3 region of rearranged TCR beta genes was amplified from genomic DNA by a multiplex PCR assay. The Illumina HiSeq System was used to sequence the amplified TCR beta libraries as 87-base-pair reads. The study's own analysis went as follows. A later analysis counted about 80 million unique TCR beta chains across the 666 repertoires, and around 9.9 million of these chains were shared by at least two donors. A nearest-neighbor algorithm error-corrected the raw reads and collapsed the reads into unique sequences, merging closely related sequences to remove PCR and sequencing errors. V, D and J gene segments were assigned by aligning CDR3 sequences to IMGT reference sequences. For a sequence to be retained, a match of at least six nucleotides to both a V gene segment and a J gene segment was required. Rearrangements were called productive when the CDR3 lacked stop codons and stayed in frame with V and J; all others were non-productive. Following IMGT convention, CDR3 was defined as the stretch from the second conserved V-encoded cysteine up to the conserved J-encoded phenylalanine. In an earlier analysis of roughly 610 of the donors, sequences lacking an unambiguous match to a single V gene segment were excluded. An earlier analysis of around 600 of the donors classified V segments as functional when productive rearrangements were above 56.7% and as segregating when the standard deviation between donors was above 5%. A statistical classification framework was developed to diagnose cytomegalovirus status using the catalog of TCR beta chain sequences. V and J gene assignment, in a later analysis, came from comparing TCR nucleotide sequences with IMGT/GENE-DB human TR gene sequences. The TCRdist pipeline was used in a later analysis to assign CDR3 sequences and most-parsimonious VDJ recombination scenarios. In a later analysis, each TCR beta chain was defined by its CDR3 amino acid sequence together with its V-gene family, and reads without a unique V-gene family were excluded. As a way to deal with suspected cross-contamination and a sequencing artifact, a later analysis dropped roughly 600 nucleotide sequences that were highly shared and had low generation probability. In a later analysis, a clonal expansion index was calculated for each public chain from normalized within-repertoire ranks of inferred template counts. Generation probabilities in a later analysis came from a VDJ recombination model fitted to out-of-frame rearrangements, and those results were checked against IGoR. In a later analysis, hypergeometric tests were used to score TCR-TCR, TCR-HLA and TCR-CMV co-occurrence, with a repertoire-size bias correction applied to TCR pairs. A later analysis estimated false discovery rates by permuting HLA or CMV assignments 20 times. In a later analysis, co-occurring TCRs were grouped using DBSCAN, and TCRdist sequence similarity was added for clustering within HLA-allele-positive subsets. Repertoires with fewer than 30,000 or more than 120,000 public chains were left out of co-occurrence clustering, as were a handful of repertoires with anomalous nucleotide sharing. The immuneACCESS repertoire file appears here via TCRdb, limited to in-frame rearrangements. These files lack a portion of the clones; in checked studies, under half of the deficit traces to unresolved V genes, and the cause of the others is not known. V, J and clone size derive from that table, while D and trimming were established from the DNA sequence. The sample includes 110,000 to 150,000 clones, with 70% to 85% observed a single time. The ten largest clones add up to around 4.3% of the sample.

Points the paper makes about the study in general: Correlated functional status among segregating V segments might be attributable to linkage disequilibrium, but an unknown experimental factor could not be ruled out. Compared with the approximately 710-donor mean, donors in an Asian-associated ancestry cluster had fewer N-insertions in productive TCRs, according to a later genetic analysis. This cohort had only TCR beta chains sequenced, and the lack of alpha or paired-chain data limited which features could be detected. A further reported finding was that TCR beta sequences accurately predicted the HLA-A and HLA-B alleles for most subjects in the first cohort. Strong co-occurrence of HLA alleles, especially DR and DQ, made assigning TCR associations to individual alleles difficult. A cluster of highly shared sequence variants was judged likely to represent a technical artifact of the sequencing pipeline. About 17 rarely observed V segments, including chromosome 9 orphons, were excluded from the earlier analysis of several hundred of the donors because counts were too low. Immune exposure information for the cohort was limited to CMV serostatus. In the study, approximately 160 TCR beta chains were listed as associated with cytomegalovirus. At a false discovery rate of 0.05, a later analysis linked 16,000 or so TCR beta sequences to specific HLA alleles. HLA typing was unavailable for some donors at each locus, so association tests used only the typed subset. Several of the top co-occurrence clusters appeared to be linked to parvovirus B19, influenza, CMV and Epstein-Barr virus, according to a later analysis. In a later genetic analysis, a missense DCLRE1C variant was associated with V-gene and J-gene trimming of TCR beta chains, and the association was replicated in an independent cohort. Most CMV-associated TCR beta chains appeared to be HLA-restricted in a later analysis, and the HLA associations seemed to be driven largely by CMV exposure. Cytomegalovirus status was reported to be diagnosed by the classifier with high specificity and sensitivity in both the original and validation cohorts. It was suggested by the authors that the approach could potentially be generalized to other disease states and immunological phenotypes. In a later analysis, the rate of TCR association differed among HLA loci, with DRB1 alleles having the most associated TCRs and HLA-C alleles having the fewest. Some IMGT-functional V segments, including TRBV6-2 and TRBV6-3, could not be told apart with the 87-base-pair reads, so those segments were excluded. An earlier analysis of around 600 of the donors showed that most TCR beta V segments appeared in productive rearrangements either about 87% or about 30% of the time, which broadly matched IMGT annotations. Three of the identified cytomegalovirus-associated TCR beta chains were confirmed in vitro to be specific for cytomegalovirus antigens. Presence/absence analyses assumed roughly uniform sequencing depth across donors, an assumption that may not hold. In a later analysis, HLA-associated TCR beta chains showed more clonal expansion and lower generation probabilities than non-associated chains that were equally common. Most TCR sequences were seen in very few donors, while some public TCRs were found in many individuals.

Sequenced material: PBMCs. The chain uses TRBV7-2 and TRBJ2-3; TRBD2 matches 7 bases in the middle. This clonotype was obtained from a man aged 35-49 years in good health and CMV-seropositive. The CDR3 region: CASSRVLALGTDTQYF. The DNA sequence reads TGTGCCAGCAGCCGGGTACTAGCGCTGGGAACAGATACGCAGTATTTT.